This T cell receptor (beta chain) was identified in a study of cytotoxic CD8 clonotypes in ibrutinib-treated CLL. The CDR3 spans 15 residues. The germline V and J ends were trimmed by 2 bases and 9 bases, with 17 bases remaining between them. Germline CDR1 and CDR2: MNHEY and SMNVEV (reference sequence). Study-wide findings and caveats: Clonality went higher at ibrutinib response and then dropped back toward baseline at progression.

To note about this clone: Its matching antigen is unknown.

The table came from immunoSEQ multiplex PCR; TCRdb's copy has only in-frame clones and leaves some out. The profile covers 90,000 to 95,000 clones, with over 60% appearing a single time and around 24% taken by the ten largest. The sequences come from PBMCs, collected after 24 months of ibrutinib treatment. This TCR derives from a human donor with chronic lymphocytic leukemia. The V call is TRBV27, the J call TRBJ1-5; perhaps TRBD1 as D (5 bases). The CDR3, as DNA: TGTGCCAGCAGTTTACGGCGGCAGGGTAACCCGCCCCAGCATTTT. This encodes CASSLRRQGNPPQHF.